A selection of T cell receptor beta chains follows, all from one sample in a study of T cell changes during pregnancy in multiple sclerosis. Assay: immunoSEQ multiplex PCR; the TCRdb copy retains only in-frame clones and omits some. The sample lists about 52,000 clones, approximately 94% seen once, with less than 0.4% in the top ten. The sequencing here drew on CD4+ T cells from peripheral blood mononuclear cells, taken before pregnancy. Receptors originate from a female donor with multiple sclerosis, enrolled in a pregnancy study. Each CDR3 is given with its conserved first and last residue. D genes are given only for firm matches. Expanded clones get a size class; other rows say once, few or many, or leave the size out.

clone_size	v_call	j_call	d_call	cdr3_aa	cdr3_nt
.	TRBV19	TRBJ1-5	.	CASSNPQGSFGNQPQHF	TGTGCCAGTAGTAACCCGCAGGGAAGTTTTGGCAATCAGCCCCAGCATTTT
.	TRBV7-6	TRBJ2-3	TRBD2	CASSLQAGGTDTQYF	TGTGCCAGCAGCTTACAAGCGGGGGGCACAGATACGCAGTATTTT
.	TRBV29-1	TRBJ2-1	.	CSAFRGGARPFF	TGCAGCGCCTTCCGCGGGGGCGCACGGCCGTTCTTC
.	TRBV29-1	TRBJ2-5	.	CSVSGIIQETQYF	TGCAGCGTTTCCGGGATCATCCAAGAGACCCAGTACTTC
.	TRBV9	TRBJ2-4	.	CASTGDRRRAKNIQYF	TGTGCCAGCACCGGAGACAGGCGGCGAGCCAAAAACATTCAGTACTTC
.	TRBV5-6	TRBJ2-5	.	CASSQSPETQYF	TGTGCCAGCAGCCAGTCCCCCGAGACCCAGTACTTC
few	TRBV7-2	TRBJ2-3	.	CASSLVKRFTDTQYF	TGTGCCAGCAGCTTAGTCAAACGGTTCACAGATACGCAGTATTTT
few	TRBV12-5	TRBJ2-2	TRBD2	CASSSGLATGELFF	TGTGCTAGTTCCTCGGGACTAGCCACCGGGGAGCTGTTTTTT
.	TRBV5-6	TRBJ1-1	.	CASSYWTGLGNTEAFF	TGTGCCAGCAGCTATTGGACGGGACTTGGGAACACTGAAGCTTTCTTT
once	TRBV2	TRBJ2-7	.	CASSATGHGDYEQYF	TGTGCCAGCAGCGCAACAGGGCATGGGGACTACGAGCAGTACTTC
once	TRBV11-2	TRBJ2-7	TRBD1	CASSLVMGQGHEQYF	TGTGCCAGCAGCTTAGTTATGGGACAGGGCCACGAGCAGTACTTC
.	TRBV2	TRBJ2-7	TRBD2	CASKREMSYEQYF	TGTGCCAGCAAGCGGGAGATGTCCTACGAGCAGTACTTC
.	TRBV18	TRBJ2-7	TRBD1	CASSPGQDYEQYF	TGTGCCAGCTCTCCGGGACAGGACTACGAGCAGTACTTC
.	TRBV30	TRBJ2-3	.	CAWLKGETTQYF	TGTGCCTGGCTAAAGGGGGAGACTACGCAGTATTTT
.	TRBV30	TRBJ1-1	TRBD1	CAWKGQNKAFF	TGTGCCTGGAAGGGACAGAACAAAGCTTTCTTT
.	TRBV30	TRBJ2-2	TRBD2	CAWSWGSGSGTGELFF	TGTGCCTGGAGTTGGGGTAGCGGGAGTGGGACCGGGGAGCTGTTTTTT
.	TRBV5-5	TRBJ2-5	TRBD1	CASSSPDRGQGTQYF	TGTGCCAGCAGCTCACCGGACAGGGGGCAAGGGACCCAGTACTTC
.	TRBV7-9	TRBJ1-2	.	CASSSPRVNYGYTF	TGTGCCAGCAGCTCCCCCAGGGTTAACTATGGCTACACCTTC
.	TRBV29-1	TRBJ2-5	TRBD2	CSVGEGTRETQYF	TGCAGCGTTGGGGAGGGTACTCGGGAGACCCAGTACTTC
.	TRBV5-1	TRBJ2-1	TRBD1	CASSLGDRSNEQFF	TGCGCCAGCAGCTTGGGGGACAGATCTAATGAGCAGTTCTTC
.	TRBV27	TRBJ1-2	.	CASSHQGSYGYTF	TGTGCCAGCAGTCATCAGGGTTCCTATGGCTACACCTTC
once	TRBV7-9	TRBJ2-1	.	CASSLAGGKAVMGEQFF	TGTGCCAGCAGCTTAGCGGGCGGGAAAGCCGTAATGGGTGAGCAGTTCTTC
.	TRBV5-4	TRBJ1-1	.	CASSRSKGTEAFF	TGTGCCAGCAGCCGCTCAAAGGGGACTGAAGCTTTCTTT
.	TRBV21-1	TRBJ2-5	.	CASSKAGDSGRTETQYF	TGTGCCAGCAGCAAAGCAGGGGATAGCGGGAGGACGGAGACCCAGTACTTC
.	TRBV27	TRBJ1-5	TRBD1	CASSFGTGLNQPQHF	TGTGCCAGCAGTTTTGGGACAGGGTTGAATCAGCCCCAGCATTTT
.	TRBV5-8	TRBJ1-1	.	CASSKWTDTEAFF	TGTGCCAGCAGCAAGTGGACAGACACTGAAGCTTTCTTT
.	TRBV27	TRBJ1-5	.	CASSSSGQSVSNQPQHF	.
.	TRBV19	TRBJ2-7	.	CASSRDTYEQYF	TGTGCCAGTAGTCGGGACACCTACGAGCAGTACTTC
.	TRBV6-1	TRBJ1-5	.	CASTAEVNQPQHF	TGTGCCAGCACAGCAGAGGTTAATCAGCCCCAGCATTTT
.	TRBV7-9	TRBJ1-2	.	CASSLVVANYGYTF	TGTGCCAGCAGCTTAGTTGTAGCAAACTATGGCTACACCTTC
.	TRBV6-6	TRBJ2-7	TRBD1	CASSYSGQAVYEQYF	TGTGCCAGCAGTTACTCGGGACAGGCCGTCTACGAGCAGTACTTC